This TCR beta chain comes out of a study of breast tumors, draining lymph nodes, adjacent tissues. Samples came from axillary lymph nodes draining the breast cancer. TCRdb redid the calling of the multiplex PCR reads with MiXCR, one entry per CDR3 protein. Of fewer than 200,000 distinct CDR3 sequences listed, around a third are singletons. This CDR3 has 14 amino acids. The germline V and J ends were trimmed by 3 bases and 7 bases, with 15 bases remaining between them. Per the germline V gene, CDR1 is SGHTA and CDR2 is FQGNSA. Sequenced material: axillary lymph node tissue. The rearrangement joins TRBV7-2 to TRBJ1-1; D uncertain. This TCR was sampled from a female donor with breast cancer. Some clones in this sample may be carry-over from other donors' samples. Here the CDR3 reads CASSLQRAVGEAFF. DNA of the CDR3: TGTGCCAGCAGCTTGCAGCGGGCAGTAGGTGAAGCTTTCTTT.